This T cell receptor beta chain was sequenced in a study of neurological immune-mediated disorders. This clonotype was seen repeatedly, ten times or more. Time point specified: technical triplicate 3. The V segment lost 0 bases and the J segment 8 bases; nucleotides outside the gene matches: 12. The CDR3 totals 17 residues. Germline V gene sequence: CDR1 SGHKS, CDR2 YYEKEE (reference sequence). TCRdb passed the 5' RACE reads through MiXCR, listing each CDR3 protein once. The sample has around 30,000 distinct CDR3 sequences, approximately 15% seen once; the top ten hold almost 5%. The source material was CD4+ T cells from blood. The rearrangement joins TRBV5-5 to TRBJ2-2; TRBD2 agrees at 8 bases. The clonotype comes from a female donor with HTLV-1-associated myelopathy (HAM/TSP). This CDR3 is CASSLDWRLATLGELFF. For the CDR3, the DNA is TGTGCCAGCAGCTTGGACTGGCGACTAGCGACCCTAGGGGAGCTGTTTTTT.